Listed below are T cell receptor beta chains from one sample, sequenced in a study of blood T cell repertoires in COVID-19. The table came from immunoSEQ multiplex PCR; TCRdb's copy has only in-frame clones and leaves some out. The sample carries 300,000 to 350,000 clones, 80% to 95% recorded once. Sequencing input: peripheral blood. The origin of the receptors is a woman between 25 and 40 years old with COVID-19, enrolled during active disease. Both conserved end residues are part of each CDR3. D genes are given only for firm matches. For some rows the clone size is stated as once, few or many, or as a class when expanded; others skip it.

v_gene: TRBV21-1
abundance: NA
d_gene: NA
j_gene: TRBJ1-5
CDR3aa: CASSKVRTGDKPQHF
CDR3nt: TGTGCCAGCAGCAAAGTGCGGACAGGGGACAAGCCCCAGCATTTT

v_gene: TRBV19
abundance: NA
d_gene: TRBD1
j_gene: TRBJ1-1
CDR3aa: CASTTGGLTEAFF
CDR3nt: TGTGCCAGTACCACAGGGGGCTTGACTGAAGCTTTCTTT

v_gene: TRBV5-1
abundance: NA
d_gene: NA
j_gene: TRBJ2-4
CDR3aa: CASSLDPGTKNIQYF
CDR3nt: TGCGCCAGCAGCTTGGACCCAGGGACCAAAAACATTCAGTACTTC

v_gene: TRBV3-1/TRBV3-2
abundance: NA
d_gene: NA
j_gene: TRBJ2-7
CDR3aa: CASSPGAAYEQYF
CDR3nt: TGTGCCAGCAGCCCAGGGGCCGCCTACGAGCAGTACTTC

v_gene: TRBV28
abundance: NA
d_gene: NA
j_gene: TRBJ1-5
CDR3aa: CASTPRPRNQPQHF
CDR3nt: TGTGCCAGCACTCCTCGGCCTAGGAACCAGCCCCAGCATTTT

v_gene: TRBV9
abundance: NA
d_gene: NA
j_gene: TRBJ1-1
CDR3aa: CASSVVGARNTEAFF
CDR3nt: TGTGCCAGCAGCGTCGTGGGGGCTCGGAACACTGAAGCTTTCTTT

v_gene: TRBV2
abundance: NA
d_gene: TRBD1
j_gene: TRBJ2-3
CDR3aa: CASSSSRDRGLSAGYF
CDR3nt: TGTGCCAGCAGTAGTAGCCGGGACAGGGGCCTCAGCGCGGGGTATTTT

v_gene: TRBV6-5
abundance: NA
d_gene: TRBD2
j_gene: TRBJ2-7
CDR3aa: CASSRTSDSYEQYF
CDR3nt: TGTGCCAGCAGTAGGACTAGTGATTCCTACGAGCAGTACTTC

v_gene: TRBV6-5
abundance: NA
d_gene: NA
j_gene: TRBJ2-3
CDR3aa: CASRPGTSTDTQYF
CDR3nt: TGTGCCAGCAGACCAGGGACATCCACAGATACGCAGTATTTT

v_gene: TRBV7-3
abundance: NA
d_gene: TRBD1
j_gene: TRBJ2-3
CDR3aa: CASSPGQLTDTQYF
CDR3nt: TGTGCCAGCAGCCCGGGACAGTTGACAGATACGCAGTATTTT

v_gene: TRBV14
abundance: NA
d_gene: TRBD2
j_gene: TRBJ2-1
CDR3aa: CASSQAQLAGDVFF
CDR3nt: TGTGCCAGCAGCCAAGCGCAACTAGCGGGAGACGTGTTCTTC

v_gene: TRBV7-9
abundance: NA
d_gene: NA
j_gene: TRBJ2-2
CDR3aa: CASRHGTTNTGELFF
CDR3nt: TGTGCCAGCAGACATGGGACAACGAACACCGGGGAGCTGTTTTTT

v_gene: TRBV10-1
abundance: NA
d_gene: TRBD1
j_gene: TRBJ2-7
CDR3aa: CASSTDRRKDEQYF
CDR3nt: TGCGCCAGCAGTACGGACAGGAGGAAGGACGAGCAGTACTTC

v_gene: TRBV14
abundance: NA
d_gene: TRBD1
j_gene: TRBJ1-1
CDR3aa: CASSPLQGMMTEAFF
CDR3nt: TGTGCCAGCAGCCCATTACAGGGGATGATGACTGAAGCTTTCTTT

v_gene: TRBV7-9
abundance: NA
d_gene: NA
j_gene: TRBJ1-2
CDR3aa: CASSYGEGGYGYTF
CDR3nt: TGTGCCAGCAGCTACGGCGAGGGTGGATATGGCTACACCTTC

v_gene: TRBV7-9
abundance: NA
d_gene: TRBD1
j_gene: TRBJ1-1
CDR3aa: CASSPVTGATEAFF
CDR3nt: TGTGCCAGCAGCCCGGTCACAGGGGCCACTGAAGCTTTCTTT

v_gene: TRBV9
abundance: NA
d_gene: TRBD1
j_gene: TRBJ2-2
CDR3aa: CASSGTGDTGELFF
CDR3nt: TGTGCCAGCAGCGGGACAGGGGATACCGGGGAGCTGTTTTTT

v_gene: TRBV7-2
abundance: NA
d_gene: TRBD1
j_gene: TRBJ1-5
CDR3aa: CASSLGTGGRNQPQHF
CDR3nt: TGTGCCAGCAGTCTAGGGACAGGGGGGCGGAATCAGCCCCAGCATTTT

v_gene: TRBV5-1
abundance: NA
d_gene: TRBD1
j_gene: TRBJ2-7
CDR3aa: CASSLATGAFTYEQYF
CDR3nt: TGCGCCAGCAGCTTGGCGACAGGGGCTTTCACCTACGAGCAGTACTTC

v_gene: TRBV6-4
abundance: NA
d_gene: TRBD1
j_gene: TRBJ2-7
CDR3aa: CASRPGQDSYEQYF
CDR3nt: TGTGCCAGCCGACCGGGACAGGATTCCTACGAGCAGTACTTC

v_gene: TRBV28
abundance: NA
d_gene: TRBD1
j_gene: TRBJ1-6
CDR3aa: CASSSGQGVSPLHF
CDR3nt: TGTGCCAGCAGTTCCGGACAGGGTGTTTCACCCCTCCACTTT

v_gene: TRBV7-2
abundance: NA
d_gene: TRBD1
j_gene: TRBJ2-7
CDR3aa: CASSSRTGTYEQYF
CDR3nt: TGTGCCAGCAGCTCTCGGACAGGAACCTACGAGCAGTACTTC

v_gene: TRBV9
abundance: NA
d_gene: NA
j_gene: TRBJ2-5
CDR3aa: CASSVRAGQETQYF
CDR3nt: TGTGCCAGCAGCGTAAGGGCAGGGCAAGAGACCCAGTACTTC

v_gene: TRBV10-3
abundance: NA
d_gene: TRBD2
j_gene: TRBJ2-7
CDR3aa: CAISDLADEQYF
CDR3nt: TGTGCCATCAGCGATCTAGCGGACGAGCAGTACTTC

v_gene: TRBV29-1
abundance: NA
d_gene: NA
j_gene: TRBJ1-1
CDR3aa: CSTAQGYTEAFF
CDR3nt: TGCAGCACTGCACAGGGATACACTGAAGCTTTCTTT

v_gene: TRBV28
abundance: NA
d_gene: TRBD1
j_gene: TRBJ1-2
CDR3aa: CASSWTGAAGGYTF
CDR3nt: TGTGCCAGCAGTTGGACAGGGGCGGCGGGCGGCTACACCTTC

v_gene: TRBV5-8
abundance: NA
d_gene: TRBD1
j_gene: TRBJ1-2
CDR3aa: CASSGRVTGFGYTF
CDR3nt: TGTGCCAGCAGCGGAAGGGTGACAGGGTTTGGCTACACCTTC

v_gene: TRBV28
abundance: NA
d_gene: NA
j_gene: TRBJ1-5
CDR3aa: CGIQESNQPQHF
CDR3nt: TGTGGGATACAGGAGAGCAATCAGCCCCAGCATTTT

v_gene: TRBV5-6
abundance: NA
d_gene: TRBD1
j_gene: TRBJ1-4
CDR3aa: CASSLTGVSTNEKLFF
CDR3nt: TGTGCCAGCAGCTTGACAGGGGTATCAACTAATGAAAAACTGTTTTTT

v_gene: TRBV30
abundance: few
d_gene: NA
j_gene: TRBJ1-2
CDR3aa: CAWFPGTGDGYTF
CDR3nt: TGTGCCTGGTTTCCCGGGACTGGGGATGGCTACACCTTC

v_gene: TRBV30
abundance: NA
d_gene: NA
j_gene: TRBJ1-4
CDR3aa: CAWSGSPGNEKLFF
CDR3nt: TGTGCCTGGAGTGGGTCCCCCGGTAATGAAAAACTGTTTTTT

v_gene: TRBV30
abundance: NA
d_gene: TRBD2
j_gene: TRBJ2-5
CDR3aa: CAWKRAGDETQYF
CDR3nt: TGTGCCTGGAAGCGAGCGGGAGACGAGACCCAGTACTTC

v_gene: TRBV19
abundance: NA
d_gene: NA
j_gene: TRBJ1-2
CDR3aa: CATSQLVPYGYTF
CDR3nt: TGTGCCACCTCGCAATTAGTACCCTATGGCTACACCTTC

v_gene: TRBV7-2
abundance: NA
d_gene: NA
j_gene: TRBJ2-1
CDR3aa: CASSLDTQQFF
CDR3nt: TGTGCCAGCAGCTTAGACACCCAGCAGTTCTTC

v_gene: TRBV7-3
abundance: NA
d_gene: NA
j_gene: TRBJ2-3
CDR3aa: CASSLTSAIGGPRDTQYF
CDR3nt: TGTGCCAGCAGCTTAACGTCCGCTATAGGAGGGCCACGGGATACGCAGTATTTT

v_gene: TRBV28
abundance: NA
d_gene: TRBD2
j_gene: TRBJ2-5
CDR3aa: CASKREPQETQYF
CDR3nt: TGTGCCAGCAAGCGGGAGCCCCAAGAGACCCAGTACTTC

v_gene: TRBV18
abundance: NA
d_gene: NA
j_gene: TRBJ1-4
CDR3aa: CASSPWVTATNEKLFF
CDR3nt: TGTGCCAGCTCACCATGGGTAACAGCAACTAATGAAAAACTGTTTTTT

v_gene: TRBV7-9
abundance: NA
d_gene: NA
j_gene: TRBJ1-4
CDR3aa: CASSPTRGTNEKLFF
CDR3nt: TGTGCCAGCAGCCCCACCCGGGGGACTAATGAAAAACTGTTTTTT

v_gene: TRBV7-9
abundance: NA
d_gene: TRBD1
j_gene: TRBJ1-2
CDR3aa: CASSYYGQGQGGYTF
CDR3nt: TGTGCCAGCAGCTACTACGGACAGGGGCAGGGTGGCTACACCTTC

v_gene: TRBV10-1
abundance: NA
d_gene: TRBD1
j_gene: TRBJ1-1
CDR3aa: CASSEGSGQANTEAFF
CDR3nt: TGCGCCAGCAGCGAGGGATCGGGACAGGCGAACACTGAAGCTTTCTTT

v_gene: TRBV7-3
abundance: NA
d_gene: NA
j_gene: TRBJ2-1
CDR3aa: CASSLVSRRLGFF
CDR3nt: TGTGCCAGCAGCTTAGTGTCTAGGAGGTTAGGGTTCTTC

v_gene: TRBV19
abundance: NA
d_gene: NA
j_gene: TRBJ1-1
CDR3aa: CASRSEAFF
CDR3nt: TGTGCCAGTAGGAGTGAAGCTTTCTTT

v_gene: TRBV9
abundance: NA
d_gene: TRBD2
j_gene: TRBJ2-1
CDR3aa: CASSVGGASGMNEQFF
CDR3nt: TGTGCCAGCAGCGTAGGAGGAGCTAGCGGGATGAATGAGCAGTTCTTC

v_gene: TRBV3-1/TRBV3-2
abundance: NA
d_gene: TRBD1
j_gene: TRBJ2-5
CDR3aa: CASKRQGQETQYF
CDR3nt: TGTGCCAGCAAAAGACAGGGGCAAGAGACCCAGTACTTC

v_gene: TRBV5-1
abundance: once
d_gene: TRBD2
j_gene: TRBJ2-3
CDR3aa: CASSSLAEIRTDTQYF
CDR3nt: TGCGCCAGCAGCTCGCTAGCGGAGATACGCACAGATACGCAGTATTTT

v_gene: TRBV19
abundance: NA
d_gene: TRBD1
j_gene: TRBJ2-7
CDR3aa: CASSGQGRYYEQYF
CDR3nt: TGTGCCAGTAGTGGACAGGGGCGTTACTACGAGCAGTACTTC

v_gene: TRBV3-1/TRBV3-2
abundance: once
d_gene: NA
j_gene: TRBJ1-4
CDR3aa: CASSLGGKLFF
CDR3nt: TGTGCCAGCAGCCTAGGGGGAAAACTGTTTTTT

v_gene: TRBV28
abundance: few
d_gene: NA
j_gene: TRBJ2-7
CDR3aa: CASSLQWSSYEQYF
CDR3nt: TGTGCCAGCAGTCTCCAGTGGAGCTCCTACGAGCAGTACTTC

v_gene: TRBV3-1/TRBV3-2
abundance: NA
d_gene: NA
j_gene: TRBJ2-5
CDR3aa: CASSPTNPGGETQYF
CDR3nt: TGTGCCAGCAGCCCTACCAATCCAGGGGGGGAGACCCAGTACTTC

v_gene: TRBV5-1
abundance: NA
d_gene: NA
j_gene: TRBJ2-2
CDR3aa: CATAINTGELFF
CDR3nt: TGCGCCACCGCGATAAACACCGGGGAGCTGTTTTTT

v_gene: TRBV7-2
abundance: NA
d_gene: NA
j_gene: TRBJ2-2
CDR3aa: CASSQTGLNTGELFF
CDR3nt: TGTGCCAGCAGCCAAACAGGGCTGAACACCGGGGAGCTGTTTTTT

v_gene: TRBV27
abundance: NA
d_gene: NA
j_gene: TRBJ2-1
CDR3aa: CASSLTGPLNEQFF
CDR3nt: TGTGCCAGCAGTTTAACAGGACCCTTAAATGAGCAGTTCTTC

v_gene: TRBV9
abundance: once
d_gene: NA
j_gene: TRBJ1-2
CDR3aa: CASSVAGDYTF
CDR3nt: TGTGCCAGCAGCGTAGCAGGGGACTACACCTTC

v_gene: TRBV11-1
abundance: NA
d_gene: TRBD2
j_gene: TRBJ2-7
CDR3aa: CASTLLAGDDEQYF
CDR3nt: TGTGCCAGCACCCTCCTAGCGGGAGATGACGAGCAGTACTTC

v_gene: TRBV6-5
abundance: NA
d_gene: TRBD2
j_gene: TRBJ2-6
CDR3aa: CASSGTSSGANVLTF
CDR3nt: TGTGCCAGCAGCGGGACTAGCTCTGGGGCCAACGTCCTGACTTTC